Sequencing of this T cell receptor beta chain was carried out in a study of blood T cell repertoires in COVID-19. About the study: Material from acute and convalescent COVID-19 was sourced from the United States, Italy and Spain.

This CDR3 is built from 19 residues. Deletions cut 2 bases from V and 3 bases from J, with 23 bases between. CDR1 is SNHLY and CDR2 is FYNNEI in the germline V gene. In the original processing: Amplification of reference gene primers provided the estimated nucleated cell counts. Some clones are missing from TCRdb's copy, which holds only in-frame ones; the method was immunoSEQ multiplex PCR. V, J and clone size are those of that table, while D and trimming were read from the DNA. Counted here are 100,000 to 120,000 clones, over 75% occurring once; the ten biggest clones make up about 2.2%. This receptor was obtained from a human donor in a cohort sampled during active COVID-19. The sequencing input was peripheral blood. V usage is TRBV2 and J usage is TRBJ2-1; D possibly corresponds to TRBD2 (5 bases). CDR3 sequence: CASSEWVEVHRRHYNEQFF. For the CDR3, the DNA is TGTGCCAGCAGTGAATGGGTGGAGGTGCATCGAAGGCACTACAATGAGCAGTTCTTC. Full variable domain (rest looked up from reference TRBV2 and TRBJ2-1): EPEVTQTPSHQVTQMGQEVILRCVPISNHLYFYWYRQILGQKVEFLVSFYNNEISEKSEIFDDQFSVERPDGSNFTLKIRSTKLEDSAMYFCASSEWVEVHRRHYNEQFFGPGTRLTVL.